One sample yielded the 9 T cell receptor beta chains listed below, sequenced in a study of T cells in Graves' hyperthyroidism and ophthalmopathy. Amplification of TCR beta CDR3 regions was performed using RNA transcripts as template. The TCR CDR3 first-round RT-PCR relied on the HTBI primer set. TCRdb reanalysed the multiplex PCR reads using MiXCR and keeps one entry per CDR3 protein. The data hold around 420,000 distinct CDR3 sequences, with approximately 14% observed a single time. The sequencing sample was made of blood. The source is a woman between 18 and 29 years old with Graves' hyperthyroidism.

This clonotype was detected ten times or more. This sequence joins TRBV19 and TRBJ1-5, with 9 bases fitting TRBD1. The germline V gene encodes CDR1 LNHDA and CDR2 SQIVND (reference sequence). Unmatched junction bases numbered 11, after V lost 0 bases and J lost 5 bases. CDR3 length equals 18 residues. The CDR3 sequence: CASSIDHRDREGYQPQHF. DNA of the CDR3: TGTGCCAGTAGTATAGACCACCGGGACAGGGAAGGTTATCAGCCCCAGCATTTT.

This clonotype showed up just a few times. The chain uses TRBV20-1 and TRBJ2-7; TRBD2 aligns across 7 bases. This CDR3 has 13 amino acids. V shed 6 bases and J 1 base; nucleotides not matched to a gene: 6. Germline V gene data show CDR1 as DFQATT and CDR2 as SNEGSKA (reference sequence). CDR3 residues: CSAAKRGSYEQYF. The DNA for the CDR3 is TGCAGTGCCGCAAAGCGGGGATCCTACGAGCAGTACTTC.

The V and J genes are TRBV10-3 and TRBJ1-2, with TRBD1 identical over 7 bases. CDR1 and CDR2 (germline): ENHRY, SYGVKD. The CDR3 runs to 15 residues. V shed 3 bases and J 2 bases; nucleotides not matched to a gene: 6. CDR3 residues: CAISESDRENYGYTF. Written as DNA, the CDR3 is TGTGCCATCAGTGAAAGTGACAGGGAAAACTATGGCTACACCTTC.

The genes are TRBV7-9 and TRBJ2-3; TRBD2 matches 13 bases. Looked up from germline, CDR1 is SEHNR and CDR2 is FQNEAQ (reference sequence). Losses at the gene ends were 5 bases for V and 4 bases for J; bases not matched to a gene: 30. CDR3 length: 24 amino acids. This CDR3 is CASSRTELGQGDFTLAGGPDTQYF. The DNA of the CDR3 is TGTGCCAGCAGCAGAACAGAGCTGGGACAGGGGGATTTCACACTAGCGGGAGGGCCAGATACGCAGTATTTT. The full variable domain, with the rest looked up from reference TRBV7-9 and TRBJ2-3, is DTGVSQNPRHKITKRGQNVTFRCDPISEHNRLYWYRQTLGQGPEFLTYFQNEAQLEKSRLLSDRFSAERPKGSFSTLEIQRTEQGDSAMYLCASSRTELGQGDFTLAGGPDTQYFGPGTRLTVL.

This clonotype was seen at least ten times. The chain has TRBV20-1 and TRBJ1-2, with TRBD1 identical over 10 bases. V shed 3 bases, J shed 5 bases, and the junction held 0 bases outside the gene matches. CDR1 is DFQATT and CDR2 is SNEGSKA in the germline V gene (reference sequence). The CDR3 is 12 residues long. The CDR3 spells CSARGQGYGYTF. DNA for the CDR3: TGCAGTGCTAGGGGACAGGGGTATGGCTACACCTTC.

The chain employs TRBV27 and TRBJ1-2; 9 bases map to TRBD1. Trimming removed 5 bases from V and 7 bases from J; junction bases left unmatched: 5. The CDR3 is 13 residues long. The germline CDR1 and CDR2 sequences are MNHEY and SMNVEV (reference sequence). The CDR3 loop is CASSPDRGSGYTF. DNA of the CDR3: TGTGCCAGCAGTCCCGACAGGGGGTCTGGCTACACCTTC.

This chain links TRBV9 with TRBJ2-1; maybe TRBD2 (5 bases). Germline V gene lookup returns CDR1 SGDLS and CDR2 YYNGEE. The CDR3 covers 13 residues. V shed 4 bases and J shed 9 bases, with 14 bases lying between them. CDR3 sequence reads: CASSSSSIREQFF. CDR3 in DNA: TGTGCCAGCAGCTCCTCTAGCATCCGTGAGCAGTTCTTC.

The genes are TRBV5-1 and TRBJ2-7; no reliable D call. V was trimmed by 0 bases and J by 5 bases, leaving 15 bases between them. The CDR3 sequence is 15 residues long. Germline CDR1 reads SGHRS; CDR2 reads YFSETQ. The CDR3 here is CASSLEYPSTDEQYF. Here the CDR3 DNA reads TGCGCCAGCAGCTTGGAGTACCCCAGTACCGACGAGCAGTACTTC. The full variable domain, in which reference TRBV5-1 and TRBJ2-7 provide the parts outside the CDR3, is KAGVTQTPRYLIKTRGQQVTLSCSPISGHRSVSWYQQTPGQGLQFLFEYFSETQRNKGNFPGRFSGRQFSNSRSEMNVSTLELGDSALYLCASSLEYPSTDEQYFGPGTRLTVT.

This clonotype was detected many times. The CDR3 protein is CASSHRSGTPTYEQYF. The CDR3 DNA reads TGTGCCAGCAGCCACCGGTCCGGGACACCAACCTACGAGCAGTACTTC. The gene calls are TRBV7-2 and TRBJ2-7, with D possibly being TRBD1 (6 bases). Germline V gene sequence: CDR1 SGHTA, CDR2 FQGNSA. Trimming left V 5 bases short and J 2 bases short, with 19 bases between. The CDR3 consists of 16 residues.